This TCR beta chain was recovered during a study of control samples from healthy donors and cancer patients. This table comes from immunoSEQ multiplex PCR, and its TCRdb copy is limited to in-frame clones, with some not included. The table shows about 80,000 clones, with around nine tenths occurring only once. There are 12 residues in the CDR3. Trimming shortened V by 3 bases and J by 7 bases, and 7 bases separated the two germline ends. In germline, CDR1 is MNHNS, CDR2 SASEGT. The chain recombines TRBV6-1 with TRBJ2-1, with D uncertain. The clonotype was recovered from a man between 45 and 60 years old in good health. Sequenced: blood. The CDR3 DNA follows: TGTGCCAGCAGTGACCCACCGAATGAGCAGTTCTTC. This encodes CASSDPPNEQFF.